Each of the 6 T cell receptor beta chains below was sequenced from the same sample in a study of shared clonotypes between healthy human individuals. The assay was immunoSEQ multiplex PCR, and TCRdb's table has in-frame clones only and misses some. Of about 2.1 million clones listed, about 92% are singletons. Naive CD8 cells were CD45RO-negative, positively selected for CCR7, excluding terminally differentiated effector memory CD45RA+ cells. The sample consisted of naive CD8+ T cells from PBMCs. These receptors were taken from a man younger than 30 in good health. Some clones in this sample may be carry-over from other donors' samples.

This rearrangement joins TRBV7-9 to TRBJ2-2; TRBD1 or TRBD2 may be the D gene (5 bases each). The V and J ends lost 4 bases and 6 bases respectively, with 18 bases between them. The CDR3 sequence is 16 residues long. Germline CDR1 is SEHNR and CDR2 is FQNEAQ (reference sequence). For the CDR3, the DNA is TGTGCCAGCAGCTACCGACGTGAGGGGCTGCCCGGGGAGCTGTTTTTT. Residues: CASSYRREGLPGELFF.

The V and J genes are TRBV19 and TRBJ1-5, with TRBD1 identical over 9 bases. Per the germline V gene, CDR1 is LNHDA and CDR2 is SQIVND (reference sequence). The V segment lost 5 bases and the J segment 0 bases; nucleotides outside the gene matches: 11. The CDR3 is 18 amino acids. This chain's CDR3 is CASSGGTGMYLSNQPQHF. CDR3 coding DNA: TGTGCCAGTAGTGGGGGGACAGGGATGTATCTTAGCAATCAGCCCCAGCATTTT.

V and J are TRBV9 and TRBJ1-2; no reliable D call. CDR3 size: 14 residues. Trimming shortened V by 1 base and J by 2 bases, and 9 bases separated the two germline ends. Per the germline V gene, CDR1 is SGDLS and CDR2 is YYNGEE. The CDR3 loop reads CASSVYDTNYGYTF. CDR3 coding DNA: TGTGCCAGCAGCGTATACGACACAAACTATGGCTACACCTTC.

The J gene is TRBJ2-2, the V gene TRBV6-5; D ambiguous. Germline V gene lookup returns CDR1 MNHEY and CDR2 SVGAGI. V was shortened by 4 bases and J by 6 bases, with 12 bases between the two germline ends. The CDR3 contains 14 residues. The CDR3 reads CASSFPFRSGELFF. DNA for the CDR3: TGTGCCAGCAGTTTCCCCTTCCGATCCGGGGAGCTGTTTTTT.

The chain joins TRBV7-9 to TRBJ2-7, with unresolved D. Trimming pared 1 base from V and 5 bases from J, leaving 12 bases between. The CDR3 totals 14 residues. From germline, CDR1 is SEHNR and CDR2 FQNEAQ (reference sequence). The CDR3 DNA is TGTGCCAGCAGCTTAGGGCCCGACACGCACGAGCAGTACTTC. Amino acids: CASSLGPDTHEQYF. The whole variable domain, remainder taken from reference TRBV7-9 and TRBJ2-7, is DTGVSQNPRHKITKRGQNVTFRCDPISEHNRLYWYRQTLGQGPEFLTYFQNEAQLEKSRLLSDRFSAERPKGSFSTLEIQRTEQGDSAMYLCASSLGPDTHEQYFGPGTRLTVT.

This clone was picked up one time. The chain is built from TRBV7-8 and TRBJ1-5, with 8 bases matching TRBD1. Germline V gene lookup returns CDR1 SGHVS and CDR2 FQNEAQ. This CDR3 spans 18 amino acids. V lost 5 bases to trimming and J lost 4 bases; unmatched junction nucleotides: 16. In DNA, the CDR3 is TGTGCCAGCAGCCTGGCTTGGGGGGCGGGACAGGAGAATCAGCCCCAGCATTTT. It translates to CASSLAWGAGQENQPQHF.